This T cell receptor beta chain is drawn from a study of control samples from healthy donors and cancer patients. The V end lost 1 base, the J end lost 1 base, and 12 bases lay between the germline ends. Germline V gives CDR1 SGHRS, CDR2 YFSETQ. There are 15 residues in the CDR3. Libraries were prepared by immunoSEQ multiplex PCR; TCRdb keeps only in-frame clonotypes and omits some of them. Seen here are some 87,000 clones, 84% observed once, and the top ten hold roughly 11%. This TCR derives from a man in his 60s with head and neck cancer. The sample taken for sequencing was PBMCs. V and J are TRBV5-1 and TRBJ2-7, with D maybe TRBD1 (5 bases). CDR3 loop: CASSLYQGPSYEQYF. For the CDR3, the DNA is TGCGCCAGCAGCTTGTATCAGGGTCCGTCCTACGAGCAGTACTTC. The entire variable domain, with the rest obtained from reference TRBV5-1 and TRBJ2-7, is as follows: KAGVTQTPRYLIKTRGQQVTLSCSPISGHRSVSWYQQTPGQGLQFLFEYFSETQRNKGNFPGRFSGRQFSNSRSEMNVSTLELGDSALYLCASSLYQGPSYEQYFGPGTRLTVT.